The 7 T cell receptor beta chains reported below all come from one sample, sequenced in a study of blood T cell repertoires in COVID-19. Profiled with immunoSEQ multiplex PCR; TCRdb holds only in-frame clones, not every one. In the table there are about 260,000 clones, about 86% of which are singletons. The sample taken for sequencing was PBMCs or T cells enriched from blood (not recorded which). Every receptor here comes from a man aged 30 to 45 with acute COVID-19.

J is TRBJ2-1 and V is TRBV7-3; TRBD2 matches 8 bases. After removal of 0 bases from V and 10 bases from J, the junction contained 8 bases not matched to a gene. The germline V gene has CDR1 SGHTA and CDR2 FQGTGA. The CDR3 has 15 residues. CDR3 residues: CASSLTPGGPGEQFF. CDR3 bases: TGTGCCAGCAGCTTAACTCCGGGAGGGCCGGGGGAGCAGTTCTTC. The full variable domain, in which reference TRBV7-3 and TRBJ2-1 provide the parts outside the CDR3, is GAGVSQTPSNKVTEKGKYVELRCDPISGHTALYWYRQSLGQGPEFLIYFQGTGAADDSGLPNDRFFAVRPEGSVSTLKIQRTERGDSAVYLCASSLTPGGPGEQFFGPGTRLTVL.

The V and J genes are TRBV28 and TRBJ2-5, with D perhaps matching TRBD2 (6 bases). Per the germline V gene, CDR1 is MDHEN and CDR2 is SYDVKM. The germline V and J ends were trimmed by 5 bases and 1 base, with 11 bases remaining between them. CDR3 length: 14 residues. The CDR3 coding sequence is TGTGCCAGCAGTCCGCAGGGACTCCAAGAGACCCAGTACTTC. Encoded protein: CASSPQGLQETQYF.

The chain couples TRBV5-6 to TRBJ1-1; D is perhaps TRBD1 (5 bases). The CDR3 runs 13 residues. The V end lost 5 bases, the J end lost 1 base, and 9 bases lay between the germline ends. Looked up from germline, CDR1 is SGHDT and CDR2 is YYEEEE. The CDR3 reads CASRFTGNTEAFF. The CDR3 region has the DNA TGTGCCAGCAGGTTTACAGGGAACACTGAAGCTTTCTTT.

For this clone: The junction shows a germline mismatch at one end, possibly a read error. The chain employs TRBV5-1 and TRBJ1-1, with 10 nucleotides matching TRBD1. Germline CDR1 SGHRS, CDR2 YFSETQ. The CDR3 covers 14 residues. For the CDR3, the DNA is TGTGCCAGCAGCGGGACAGGGGCCCACACTGAAGCTTTCTTT. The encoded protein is CASSGTGAHTEAFF.

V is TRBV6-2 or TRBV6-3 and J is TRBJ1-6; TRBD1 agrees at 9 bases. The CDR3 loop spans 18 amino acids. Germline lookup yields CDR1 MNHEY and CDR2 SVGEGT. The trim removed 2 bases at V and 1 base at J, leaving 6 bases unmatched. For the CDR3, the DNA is TGTGCCAGCAGTTACGGGATGGACAGGGGATCCTATAATTCACCCCTCCACTTT. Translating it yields CASSYGMDRGSYNSPLHF.

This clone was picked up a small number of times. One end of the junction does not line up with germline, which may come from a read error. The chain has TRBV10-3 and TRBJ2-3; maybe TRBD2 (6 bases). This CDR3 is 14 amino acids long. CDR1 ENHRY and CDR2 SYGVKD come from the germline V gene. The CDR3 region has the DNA TGTGCCATCAGTGAGGGGGTTTTGGGGGGATCGCAACATTTT. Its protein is CAISEGVLGGSQHF.

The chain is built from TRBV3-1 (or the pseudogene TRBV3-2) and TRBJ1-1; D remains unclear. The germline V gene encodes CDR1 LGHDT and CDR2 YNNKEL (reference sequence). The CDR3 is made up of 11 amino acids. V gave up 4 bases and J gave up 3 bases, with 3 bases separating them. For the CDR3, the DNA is TGTGCCAGCAGCCGCGACACTGAAGCTTTCTTT. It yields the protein CASSRDTEAFF.